The entry below describes one TCR beta chain. The sample belongs to a study of long-term antiretroviral therapy in people with HIV. Trimming at V came to 5 bases and at J to 1 base, leaving 14 bases not matched to a gene. The CDR3 consists of 18 residues. Germline CDR1 reads LNHDA; CDR2 reads SQIVND (reference sequence). The immunoSEQ assay was v3.0, run at survey level. Sequencing of each sample targeted about 35,000-50,000 T-cell genomes. The data were produced by immunoSEQ multiplex PCR, yet TCRdb's version contains in-frame clones alone and is incomplete. The sample lists 15,000 to 25,000 clones, approximately 90% occurring once.

The sequence was obtained from a woman under 40 with HIV. The V and J genes are TRBV19 and TRBJ1-1; TRBD1 agrees at 9 bases. This specimen consisted of unsorted PBMCs, obtained roughly 4.2 years before starting antiretroviral therapy. The CDR3: CASSLAAIPDRGNTEAFF. The CDR3 nucleotides read TGTGCCAGTAGTTTGGCAGCGATTCCGGACAGGGGGAACACTGAAGCTTTCTTT.